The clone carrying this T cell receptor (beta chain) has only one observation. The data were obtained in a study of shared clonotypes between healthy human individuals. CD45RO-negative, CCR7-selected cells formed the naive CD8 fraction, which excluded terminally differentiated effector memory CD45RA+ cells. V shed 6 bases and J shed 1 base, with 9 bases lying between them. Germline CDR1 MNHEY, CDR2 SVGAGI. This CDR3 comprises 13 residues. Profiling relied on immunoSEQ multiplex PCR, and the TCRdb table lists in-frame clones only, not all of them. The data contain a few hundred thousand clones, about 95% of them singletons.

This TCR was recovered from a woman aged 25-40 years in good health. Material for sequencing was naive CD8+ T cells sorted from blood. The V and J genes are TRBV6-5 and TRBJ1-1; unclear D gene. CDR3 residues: CASSPDWNTEAFF. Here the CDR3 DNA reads TGTGCCAGCAGCCCCGACTGGAACACTGAAGCTTTCTTT.